Each of the 10 T cell receptor beta chains below was sequenced from the same sample in a study of OX40 agonist ivuxolimab in advanced cancers. Only in-frame clones appear in the TCRdb table, and some are missing; sequencing was by immunoSEQ multiplex PCR. The repertoire includes about 20,000 clones, approximately 72% of them detected once, and 20% to 25% sits in the top ten. The specimen was CD4+ or CD8+ T cells sorted from blood, collected in a trial of the OX40 agonist ivuxolimab. Every receptor here comes from an adult with an advanced solid tumor such as melanoma, head and neck, liver or kidney cancer.

The chain links TRBV27 to TRBJ2-7; D remains unclear. This CDR3 is 10 amino acids long. The V gene's germline CDR1 is MNHEY and CDR2 SMNVEV (reference sequence). V gave up 2 bases and J gave up 7 bases, with 3 bases separating them. CDR3 region: CASSLREQYF. The CDR3 DNA follows: TGTGCCAGCAGTTTAAGGGAGCAGTACTTC.

About this clone itself: This may stem from a read error, because a much larger clone lies one nucleotide away. The same CDR3 arises from other DNA sequences in this sample as well. The V gene is TRBV28, the J gene TRBJ2-5; TRBD1 is a possible D gene (6 bases). CDR3 size: 15 residues. Germline loops: CDR1 MDHEN, CDR2 SYDVKM. The CDR3 bases are TGTGCCAGCAGTTTGGAGGACAGCCTCCAAGAAACCCAGTACTTC. Translation: CASSLEDSLQETQYF.

This clone was recorded a few times. V is TRBV5-1 and J is TRBJ2-7; D might be TRBD1 (6 bases). The CDR3 has 15 residues. V gave up 0 bases and J gave up 1 base, with 11 bases separating them. Germline loops: CDR1 SGHRS, CDR2 YFSETQ. CDR3 nucleotides: TGCGCCAGCAGCTTGGGGACAGCCTCTTCCTACGAGCAGTACTTC. Amino acid sequence: CASSLGTASSYEQYF.

V usage is TRBV4-1 and J usage is TRBJ1-5, with unresolved D. Trimming took off 0 bases at V and 5 bases at J, with 8 bases between the two ends. The CDR3 extends over 14 amino acids. From germline, CDR1 is MGHRA and CDR2 YSYEKL. The CDR3 loop is CASSQDQDYQPQHF. The CDR3 DNA sequence: TGCGCCAGCAGCCAAGATCAGGATTATCAGCCCCAGCATTTT.

The chain carries TRBV7-3 and TRBJ1-6; D might be TRBD1 (5 bases). This CDR3 has 17 amino acids. V lost 3 bases and J lost 7, with 19 bases in between. CDR1 is SGHTA and CDR2 is FQGTGA in the germline V gene. The CDR3 protein is CASSFTRPGILNSPLHF. In nucleotides, the CDR3 is TGTGCCAGCAGCTTCACCCGCCCAGGGATCCTAAATTCACCCCTCCACTTT. Filled out from reference TRBV7-3 and TRBJ1-6, the complete variable domain reads GAGVSQTPSNKVTEKGKYVELRCDPISGHTALYWYRQSLGQGPEFLIYFQGTGAADDSGLPNDRFFAVRPEGSVSTLKIQRTERGDSAVYLCASSFTRPGILNSPLHFGNGTRLTVT.

This clone is deemed medium-sized. This rearrangement joins TRBV28 to TRBJ2-7, with D maybe TRBD1 (5 bases). CDR3 length: 11 amino acids. CDR1 MDHEN and CDR2 SYDVKM come from the germline V gene. V shed 3 bases and J shed 6 bases, with 6 bases lying between them. This chain's CDR3 is CASSLTVEQYF. The CDR3 DNA reads as TGTGCCAGCAGTTTGACAGTCGAGCAGTACTTC.

This clone was seen more than once but under ten times. The chain combines TRBV9 with TRBJ2-5; D perhaps matches TRBD1 (6 bases). The CDR3 is made up of 14 amino acids. Trimming took 2 bases from V and 0 from J, leaving 8 bases between them. Germline assignment: CDR1 SGDLS and CDR2 YYNGEE. The CDR3 sequence: CASSVRTDQETQYF. The CDR3 DNA reads as TGTGCCAGCAGCGTGCGGACAGACCAAGAGACCCAGTACTTC.

This clone was found a few times. This chain connects TRBV6-5 to TRBJ2-1; possible D gene TRBD2, 7 bases. This CDR3 has 15 residues. Germline assignment: CDR1 MNHEY and CDR2 SVGAGI. V was trimmed by 1 base and J by 7 bases, leaving 14 bases between them. CDR3 DNA: TGTGCCAGCAGTTACTGGGGGGGGGCCGGGAATGAGCAGTTCTTC. This codes for CASSYWGGAGNEQFF.

The rearrangement uses TRBV7-3 and TRBJ2-5; no clear D. Germline lookup yields CDR1 SGHTA and CDR2 FQGTGA. CDR3 length: 12 amino acids. V shed 0 bases and J shed 5 bases, with 4 bases lying between them. In DNA, the CDR3 is TGTGCCAGCAGCTTAACGACGGAGACCCAGTACTTC. Its protein product is CASSLTTETQYF.

This sequence joins TRBV28 and TRBJ2-1, with D possibly TRBD2 on 7 matching bases. The CDR3 extends over 14 amino acids. The V gene's germline CDR1 is MDHEN and CDR2 SYDVKM. Trimming shortened V by 6 bases and J by 4 bases, and 13 bases separated the two germline ends. The CDR3 sequence is CASRGGAGYNEQFF. In nucleotides, the CDR3 is TGTGCCAGCAGGGGGGGGGCCGGATACAATGAGCAGTTCTTC. The variable domain in full, completed from reference TRBV28 and TRBJ2-1, reads DVKVTQSSRYLVKRTGEKVFLECVQDMDHENMFWYRQDPGLGLRLIYFSYDVKMKEKGDIPEGYSVSREKKERFSLILESASTNQTSMYLCASRGGAGYNEQFFGPGTRLTVL.